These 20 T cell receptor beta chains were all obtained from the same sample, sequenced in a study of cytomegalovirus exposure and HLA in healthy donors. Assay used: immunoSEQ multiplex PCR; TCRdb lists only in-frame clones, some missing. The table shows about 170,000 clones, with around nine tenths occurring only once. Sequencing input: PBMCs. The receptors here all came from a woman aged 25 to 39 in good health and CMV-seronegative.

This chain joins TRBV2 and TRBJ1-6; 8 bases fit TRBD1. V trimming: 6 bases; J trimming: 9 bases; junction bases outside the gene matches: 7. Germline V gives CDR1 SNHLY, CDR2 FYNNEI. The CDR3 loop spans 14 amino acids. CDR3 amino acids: CASREQGVGSPLHF. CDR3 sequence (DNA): TGTGCCAGCAGGGAACAGGGGGTCGGTTCACCCCTCCACTTT.

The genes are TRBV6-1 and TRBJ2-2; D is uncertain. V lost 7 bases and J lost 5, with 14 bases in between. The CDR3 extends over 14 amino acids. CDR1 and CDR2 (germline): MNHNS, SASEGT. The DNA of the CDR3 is TGTGCCAGCAACCTACGCCCCGGGACCGGGGAGCTGTTTTTT. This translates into CASNLRPGTGELFF.

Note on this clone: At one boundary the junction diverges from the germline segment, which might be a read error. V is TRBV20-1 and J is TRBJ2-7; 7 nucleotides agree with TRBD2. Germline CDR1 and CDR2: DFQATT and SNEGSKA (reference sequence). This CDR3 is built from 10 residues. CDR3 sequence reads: CSAKKRDEVF. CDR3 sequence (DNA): TGCAGTGCCAAGAAGCGGGATGAGGTCTTC.

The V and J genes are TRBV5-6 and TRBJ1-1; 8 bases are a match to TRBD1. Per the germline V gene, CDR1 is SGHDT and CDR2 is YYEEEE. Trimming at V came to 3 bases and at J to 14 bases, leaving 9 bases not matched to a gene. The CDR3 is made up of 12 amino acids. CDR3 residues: CASSWSTGEAFF. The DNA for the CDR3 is TGTGCCAGCAGCTGGTCGACAGGGGAGGCGTTCTTT.

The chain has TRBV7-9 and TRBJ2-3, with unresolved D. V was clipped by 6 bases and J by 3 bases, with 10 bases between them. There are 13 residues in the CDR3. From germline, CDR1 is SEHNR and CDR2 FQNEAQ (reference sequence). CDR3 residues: CASRRDGTDTQYF. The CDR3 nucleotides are TGTGCCAGCAGGAGAGACGGGACAGATACGCAGTATTTT.

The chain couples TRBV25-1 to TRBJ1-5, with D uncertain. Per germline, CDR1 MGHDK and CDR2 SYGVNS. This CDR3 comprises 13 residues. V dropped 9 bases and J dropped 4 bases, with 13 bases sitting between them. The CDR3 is CASQSSVNQPQHF. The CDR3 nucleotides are TGTGCCAGTCAGAGCAGCGTAAATCAGCCCCAGCATTTT.

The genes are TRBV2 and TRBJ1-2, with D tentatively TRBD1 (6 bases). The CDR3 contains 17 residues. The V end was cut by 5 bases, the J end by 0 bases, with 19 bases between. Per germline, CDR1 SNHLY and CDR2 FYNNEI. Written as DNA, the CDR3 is TGTGCCAGCAGTTCGATGGGGGGGGGCTTTTCTAACTATGGCTACACCTTC. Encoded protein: CASSSMGGGFSNYGYTF.

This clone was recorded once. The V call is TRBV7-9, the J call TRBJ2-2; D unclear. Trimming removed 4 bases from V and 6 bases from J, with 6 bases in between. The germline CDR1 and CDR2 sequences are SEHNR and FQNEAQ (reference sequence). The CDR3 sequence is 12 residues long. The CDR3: CASSSLSGELFF. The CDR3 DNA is TGTGCCAGCAGCTCATTGTCCGGGGAGCTGTTTTTT. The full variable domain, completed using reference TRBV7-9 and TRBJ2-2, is DTGVSQNPRHKITKRGQNVTFRCDPISEHNRLYWYRQTLGQGPEFLTYFQNEAQLEKSRLLSDRFSAERPKGSFSTLEIQRTEQGDSAMYLCASSSLSGELFFGEGSRLTVL.

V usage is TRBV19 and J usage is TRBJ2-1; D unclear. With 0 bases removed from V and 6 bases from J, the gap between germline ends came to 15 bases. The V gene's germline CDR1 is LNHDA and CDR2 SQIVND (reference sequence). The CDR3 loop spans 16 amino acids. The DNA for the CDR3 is TGTGCCAGTAGTATAGATAGCTCCACCGGTGGCAATGAGCAGTTCTTC. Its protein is CASSIDSSTGGNEQFF.

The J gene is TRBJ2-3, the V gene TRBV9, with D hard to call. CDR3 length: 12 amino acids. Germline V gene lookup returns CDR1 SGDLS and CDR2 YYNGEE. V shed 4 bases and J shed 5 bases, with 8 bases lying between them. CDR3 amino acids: CASSPSLDTQYF. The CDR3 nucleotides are TGTGCCAGCAGCCCCTCTCTAGATACGCAGTATTTT.

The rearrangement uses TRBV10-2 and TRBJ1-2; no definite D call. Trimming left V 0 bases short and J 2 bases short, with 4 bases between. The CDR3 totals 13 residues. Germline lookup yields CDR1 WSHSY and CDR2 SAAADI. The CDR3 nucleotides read TGCGCCAGCAGTGAGTCGGGCAACTATGGCTACACCTTC. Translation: CASSESGNYGYTF.

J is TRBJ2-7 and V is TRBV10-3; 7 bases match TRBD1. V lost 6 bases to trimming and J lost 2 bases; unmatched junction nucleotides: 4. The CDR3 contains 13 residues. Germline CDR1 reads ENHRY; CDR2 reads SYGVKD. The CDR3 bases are TGTGCCATCAGCCTGGGACAGACCTACGAGCAGTACTTC. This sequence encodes CAISLGQTYEQYF.

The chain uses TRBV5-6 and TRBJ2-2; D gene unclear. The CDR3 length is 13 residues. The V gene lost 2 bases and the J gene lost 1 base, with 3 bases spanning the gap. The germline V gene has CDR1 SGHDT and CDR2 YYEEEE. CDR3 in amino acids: CASSFQNTGELFF. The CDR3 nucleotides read TGTGCCAGCAGCTTTCAGAACACCGGGGAGCTGTTTTTT.

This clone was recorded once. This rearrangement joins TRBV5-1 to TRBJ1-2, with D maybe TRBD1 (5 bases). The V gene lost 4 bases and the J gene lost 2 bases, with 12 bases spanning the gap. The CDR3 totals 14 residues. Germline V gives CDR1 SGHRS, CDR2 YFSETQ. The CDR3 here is CASSPQGGNYGYTF. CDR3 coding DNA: TGCGCCAGCAGCCCCCAGGGAGGCAACTATGGCTACACCTTC.

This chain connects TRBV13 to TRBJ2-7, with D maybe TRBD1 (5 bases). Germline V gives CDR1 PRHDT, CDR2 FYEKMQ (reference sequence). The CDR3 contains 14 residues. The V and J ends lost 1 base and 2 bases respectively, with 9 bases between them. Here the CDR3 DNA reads TGTGCCAGCAGCTTAGAGGGGCGACCCTACGAGCAGTACTTC. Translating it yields CASSLEGRPYEQYF.

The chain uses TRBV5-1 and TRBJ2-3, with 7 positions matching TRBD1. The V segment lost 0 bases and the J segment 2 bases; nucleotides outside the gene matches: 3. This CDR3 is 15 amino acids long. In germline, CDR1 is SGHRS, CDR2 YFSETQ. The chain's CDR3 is CASSLGQGHTDTQYF. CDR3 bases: TGCGCCAGCAGCTTGGGACAGGGACACACAGATACGCAGTATTTT.

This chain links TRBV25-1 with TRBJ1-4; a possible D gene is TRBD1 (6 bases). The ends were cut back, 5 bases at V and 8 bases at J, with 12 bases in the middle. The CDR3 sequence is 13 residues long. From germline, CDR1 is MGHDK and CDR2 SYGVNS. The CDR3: CASSQGGGEKLFF. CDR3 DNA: TGTGCCAGCAGTCAAGGGGGGGGAGAAAAACTGTTTTTT. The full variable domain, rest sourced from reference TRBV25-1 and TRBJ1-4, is EADIYQTPRYLVIGTGKKITLECSQTMGHDKMYWYQQDPGMELHLIHYSYGVNSTEKGDLSSESTVSRIRTEHFPLTLESARPSHTSQYLCASSQGGGEKLFFGSGTQLSVL.

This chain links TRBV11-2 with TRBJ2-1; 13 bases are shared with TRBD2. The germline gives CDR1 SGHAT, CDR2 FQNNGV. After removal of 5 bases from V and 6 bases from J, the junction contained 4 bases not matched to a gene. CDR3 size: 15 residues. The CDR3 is CASSQGLAGINEQFF. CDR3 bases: TGTGCCAGCAGCCAGGGACTAGCGGGGATCAATGAGCAGTTCTTC.

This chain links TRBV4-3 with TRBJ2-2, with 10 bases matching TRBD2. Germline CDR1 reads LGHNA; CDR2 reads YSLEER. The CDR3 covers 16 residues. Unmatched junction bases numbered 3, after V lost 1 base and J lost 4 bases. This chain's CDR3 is CASSQGLAGATGELFF. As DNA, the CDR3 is TGCGCCAGCAGCCAAGGGCTAGCGGGGGCCACCGGGGAGCTGTTTTTT.

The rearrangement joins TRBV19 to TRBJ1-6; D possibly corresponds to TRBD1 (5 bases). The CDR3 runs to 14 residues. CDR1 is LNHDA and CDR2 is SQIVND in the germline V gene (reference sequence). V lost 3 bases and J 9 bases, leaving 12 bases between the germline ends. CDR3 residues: CASSISQGGSPLHF. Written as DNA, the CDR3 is TGTGCCAGTAGTATCTCGCAGGGTGGTTCACCCCTCCACTTT.